This TCR beta chain was identified in a study of T cell changes during pregnancy in multiple sclerosis. Germline CDR1 and CDR2: SGHAT and FQNNGV. The CDR3 is 15 amino acids. V was cut by 0 bases and J by 8 bases, with 15 bases left in between. TCRdb's table, derived via immunoSEQ multiplex PCR, lists solely in-frame clones and lacks some. In the table there are around 66,000 clones, roughly 90% of which are singletons. The sequenced sample was peripheral blood, obtained in the first trimester of pregnancy. This sequence was found in a female donor in good health, enrolled as a control in a pregnancy study. The chain combines TRBV11-2 with TRBJ2-3; D unresolved. The CDR3 coding sequence is TGTGCCAGCAGCTTAGATCAAGGCCCTGAGGCTACGCAGTATTTT. Its protein product is CASSLDQGPEATQYF.